This TCR beta chain came from a study of Graves' ophthalmopathy and Graves' hyperthyroidism. RNA transcripts provided the template for amplifying TCR beta CDR3 regions. The first round was an RT-PCR with HTBI primers, and the second round was a multiplex PCR. A single record per CDR3 protein comes from TCRdb applying MiXCR to the multiplex PCR reads. Of 740,000 or so distinct CDR3 sequences listed, roughly two fifths are singletons. The CDR3 is made up of 15 amino acids. Germline V gives CDR1 SGHVS, CDR2 FQNEAQ. J lost 1 base, V lost 7 bases, and 9 bases had no gene match. Every ophthalmopathy donor presented moderate-to-severe activity, CAS ≥3, NOSPECS ≥4 and duration under 3 months. Other autoimmune diseases, uncontrolled infections, pregnancy or lactation led to the exclusion of patients.

This chain connects TRBV7-8 to TRBJ2-5, with TRBD2 matching over 7 bases. What was sequenced was peripheral blood. This clonotype was sampled from an adult man with Graves' ophthalmopathy. CDR3 DNA sequence: TGTGCCAGCACCCTCCGGGGAGGGCTCCAAGAGACCCAGTACTTC. Translating gives CASTLRGGLQETQYF.